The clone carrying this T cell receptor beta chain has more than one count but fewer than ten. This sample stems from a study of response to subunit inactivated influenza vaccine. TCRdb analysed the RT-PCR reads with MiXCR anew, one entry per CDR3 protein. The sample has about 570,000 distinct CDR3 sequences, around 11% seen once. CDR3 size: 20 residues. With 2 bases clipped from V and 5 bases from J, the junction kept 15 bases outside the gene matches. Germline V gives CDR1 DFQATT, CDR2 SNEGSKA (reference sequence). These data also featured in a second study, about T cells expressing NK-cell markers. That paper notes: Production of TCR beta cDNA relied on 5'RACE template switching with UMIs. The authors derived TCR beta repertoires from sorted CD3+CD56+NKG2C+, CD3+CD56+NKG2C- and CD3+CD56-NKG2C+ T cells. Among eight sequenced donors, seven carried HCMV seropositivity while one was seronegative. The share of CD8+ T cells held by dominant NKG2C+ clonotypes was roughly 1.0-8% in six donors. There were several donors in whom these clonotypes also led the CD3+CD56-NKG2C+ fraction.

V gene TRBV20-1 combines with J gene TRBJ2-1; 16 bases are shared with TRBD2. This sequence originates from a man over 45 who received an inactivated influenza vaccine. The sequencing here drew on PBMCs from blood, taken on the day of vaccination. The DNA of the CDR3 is TGCAGTGCTAGACGTCCTCCGGGACTAGCGGGAGGGCAATCTCACAATGAGCAGTTCTTC. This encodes CSARRPPGLAGGQSHNEQFF.